The sequence of this TCR beta chain was determined in a study of shared clonotypes between healthy human individuals. V shed 4 bases and J shed 8 bases, with 20 bases lying between them. The CDR3 covers 15 residues. Germline assignment: CDR1 LGHNA and CDR2 YNFKEQ. TCRdb's copy holds only in-frame clones and misses some; the assay was immunoSEQ multiplex PCR. The sample lists about 690,000 clones, about nine tenths occurring once. The chain has TRBV4-2 and TRBJ1-2; D is possibly TRBD1 (5 bases). The TCR originated in a man younger than 35 in good health. Some clones in this sample may be carry-over from other donors' samples. Sequenced material: memory CD8+ T cells from PBMCs. Described subset: CD45RO+ cells pooled with CCR7-negative TemRA cells. The CDR3 bases are TGTGCCAGCAGCCCCCCGGGGGAGGGAAGTTGGGGCTACACCTTC. This codes for CASSPPGEGSWGYTF.